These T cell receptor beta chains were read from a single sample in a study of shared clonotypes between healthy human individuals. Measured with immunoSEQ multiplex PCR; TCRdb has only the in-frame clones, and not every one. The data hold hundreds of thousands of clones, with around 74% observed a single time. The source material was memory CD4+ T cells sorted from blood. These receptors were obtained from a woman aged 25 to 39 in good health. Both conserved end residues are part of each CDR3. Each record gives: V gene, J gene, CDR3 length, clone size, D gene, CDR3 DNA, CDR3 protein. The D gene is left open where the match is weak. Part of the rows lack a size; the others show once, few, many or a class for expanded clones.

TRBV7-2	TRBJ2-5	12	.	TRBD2	TGTGCCAGCCATGCGGGAGTGGGGACCCAGTACTTC	CASHAGVGTQYF
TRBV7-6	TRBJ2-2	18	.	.	TGTGCCAGCAGCTTAACCTATAGGGTTGATGGAGGGACCGGGGAGCTGTTTTTT	CASSLTYRVDGGTGELFF
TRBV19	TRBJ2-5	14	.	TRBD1	TGTGCCAGCAGGGACAGGGGTCGGCAGGAGACCCAGTACTTC	CASRDRGRQETQYF
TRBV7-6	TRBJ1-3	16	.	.	TGTGCCAGCAGCGACAGGTCCGCCAACTCTGGAAACACCATATATTTT	CASSDRSANSGNTIYF
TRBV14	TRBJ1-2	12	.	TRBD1	TGTGCCAGCAGCGCGACAGGGTATGGCTACACCTTC	CASSATGYGYTF
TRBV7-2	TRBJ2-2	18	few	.	TGTGCCAGCAGCTTAGTTTCATTAGGGACCTCGAACACCGGGGAGCTGTTTTTT	CASSLVSLGTSNTGELFF
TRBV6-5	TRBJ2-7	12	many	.	TGTGCCAGCAGTTCTAGGAGGAACGAGCAGTACTTC	CASSSRRNEQYF
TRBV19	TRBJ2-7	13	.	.	TGTGCCAGTAGTTCGCTCAGGGGATACGAGCAGTACTTC	CASSSLRGYEQYF
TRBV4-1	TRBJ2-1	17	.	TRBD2	TGCGCCAGCAGCGAAGCCCCCGGGACTAGCGGGAGTTATGAGCAGTTCTTC	CASSEAPGTSGSYEQFF
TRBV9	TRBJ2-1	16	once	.	TGTGCCAGCAGCGCTACCGGGACCCCGGTCGGGGATGAGCAGTTCTTC	CASSATGTPVGDEQFF
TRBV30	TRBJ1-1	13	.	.	TGTGCCTGGAGCACAGACAGCAGCACTGAAGCTTTCTTT	CAWSTDSSTEAFF
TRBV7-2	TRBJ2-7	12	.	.	TGTGCCAGCAGACACAGGGAATACGAGCAGTACTTC	CASRHREYEQYF
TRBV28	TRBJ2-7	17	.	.	TGTGCCAGCAGTTTATCGTACTCCCGACCCCGCACCTACGAGCAGTACTTC	CASSLSYSRPRTYEQYF
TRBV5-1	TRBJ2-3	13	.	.	TGCGCCAGCAGCTTGAGGGCTGGAGATACGCAGTATTTT	CASSLRAGDTQYF
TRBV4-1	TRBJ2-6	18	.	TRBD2	TGCGCCAGCAGCCAAAATAGCGGGGCTTACTCTGGGGCCAACGTCCTGACTTTC	CASSQNSGAYSGANVLTF
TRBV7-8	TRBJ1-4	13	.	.	TGTGCCAGCAGCTTAGACCGGGATGAAAAACTGTTTTTT	CASSLDRDEKLFF
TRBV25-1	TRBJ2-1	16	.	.	TGTGCCAGCAGTGATGTAGGAGGAACCTCCTACAATGAGCAGTTCTTC	CASSDVGGTSYNEQFF
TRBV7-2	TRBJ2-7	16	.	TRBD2	TGTGCCAGCAGCTCCACGGGACTAGCGGGAGTCTACGAGCAGTACTTC	CASSSTGLAGVYEQYF
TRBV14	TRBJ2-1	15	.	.	TGTGCCAGCAGCCAAGATCTAGGGTACTACAATGAGCAGTTCTTC	CASSQDLGYYNEQFF
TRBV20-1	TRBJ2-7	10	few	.	TGCAGTGCTAGCCAGGGTTTGCAGTACTTC	CSASQGLQYF
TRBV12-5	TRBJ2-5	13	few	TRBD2	TGTGCTAGTGGACCGGGACTAGTCGAGACCCAGTACTTC	CASGPGLVETQYF
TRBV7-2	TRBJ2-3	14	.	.	TGTGCCAGCAGATGGGGGCCCGGCACAGATACGCAGTATTTT	CASRWGPGTDTQYF
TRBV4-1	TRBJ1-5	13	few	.	TGCGCCAGCAGCCAAGATATTGGGACTCCCCAGCATTTT	CASSQDIGTPQHF
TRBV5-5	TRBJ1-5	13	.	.	TGTGCCAGCAGCCCCGAGAGTGATCAGCCCCAGCATTTT	CASSPESDQPQHF
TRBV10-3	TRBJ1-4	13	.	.	TGTGCCATCAGTGAGGGGCAGGGTGAAAAACTGTTTTTT	CAISEGQGEKLFF
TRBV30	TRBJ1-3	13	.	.	TGTGCCTGGAGTGTAATCTCTGGAAACACCATATATTTT	CAWSVISGNTIYF